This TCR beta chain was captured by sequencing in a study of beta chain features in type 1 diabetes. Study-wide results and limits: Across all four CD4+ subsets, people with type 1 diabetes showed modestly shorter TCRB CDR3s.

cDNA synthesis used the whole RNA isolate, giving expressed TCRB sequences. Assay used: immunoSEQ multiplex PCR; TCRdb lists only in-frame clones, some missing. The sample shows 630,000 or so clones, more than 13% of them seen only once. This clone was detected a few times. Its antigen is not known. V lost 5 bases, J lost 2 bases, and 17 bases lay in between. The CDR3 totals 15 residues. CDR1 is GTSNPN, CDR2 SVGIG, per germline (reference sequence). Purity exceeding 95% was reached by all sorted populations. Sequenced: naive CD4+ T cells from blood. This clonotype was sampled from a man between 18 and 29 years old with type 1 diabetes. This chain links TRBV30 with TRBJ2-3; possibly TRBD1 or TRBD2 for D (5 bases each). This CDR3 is CAWRPPGRATDTQYF. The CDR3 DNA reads TGTGCCTGGCGACCTCCGGGACGGGCCACAGATACGCAGTATTTT.